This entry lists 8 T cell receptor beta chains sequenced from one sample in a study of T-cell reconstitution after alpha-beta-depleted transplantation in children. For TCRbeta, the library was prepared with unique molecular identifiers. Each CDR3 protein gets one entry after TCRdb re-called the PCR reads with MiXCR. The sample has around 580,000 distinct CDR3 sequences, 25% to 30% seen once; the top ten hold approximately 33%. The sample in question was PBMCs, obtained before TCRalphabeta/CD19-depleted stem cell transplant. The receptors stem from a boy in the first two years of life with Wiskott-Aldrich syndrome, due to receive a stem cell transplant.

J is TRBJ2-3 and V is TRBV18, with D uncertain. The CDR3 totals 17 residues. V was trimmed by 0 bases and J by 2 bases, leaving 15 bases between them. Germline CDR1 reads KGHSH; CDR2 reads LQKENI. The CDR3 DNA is TGTGCCAGCTCACCACCCTTGAACAGTATCTTCACAGATACGCAGTATTTT. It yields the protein CASSPPLNSIFTDTQYF.

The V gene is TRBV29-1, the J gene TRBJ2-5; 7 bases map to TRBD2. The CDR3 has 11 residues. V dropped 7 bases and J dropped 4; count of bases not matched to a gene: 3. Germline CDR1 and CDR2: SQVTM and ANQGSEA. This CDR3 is CSGLAAETQYF. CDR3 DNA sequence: TGCAGCGGGCTAGCGGCAGAGACCCAGTACTTC.

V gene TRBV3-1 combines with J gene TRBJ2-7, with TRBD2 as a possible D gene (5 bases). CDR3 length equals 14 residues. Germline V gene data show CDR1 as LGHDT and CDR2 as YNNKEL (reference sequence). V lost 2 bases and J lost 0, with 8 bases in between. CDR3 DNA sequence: TGTGCCAGCAGCCAAATGGCGGGCTCCTACGAGCAGTACTTC. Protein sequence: CASSQMAGSYEQYF.

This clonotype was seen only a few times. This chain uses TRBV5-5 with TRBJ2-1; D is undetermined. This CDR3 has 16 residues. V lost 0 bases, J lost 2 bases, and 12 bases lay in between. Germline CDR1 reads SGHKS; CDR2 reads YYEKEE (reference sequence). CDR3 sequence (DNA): TGTGCCAGCAGCTTGGAAGAGGAGACAACCTACAATGAGCAGTTCTTC. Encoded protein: CASSLEEETTYNEQFF.

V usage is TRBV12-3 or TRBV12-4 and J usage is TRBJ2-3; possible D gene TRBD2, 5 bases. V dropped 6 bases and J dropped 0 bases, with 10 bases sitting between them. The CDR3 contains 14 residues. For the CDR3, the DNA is TGTGCCAGCAGGCCAAGGACTAGCACAGATACGCAGTATTTT. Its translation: CASRPRTSTDTQYF.

This CDR3 reads CAISDRDRSAAEAFF. Written as DNA, the CDR3 is TGTGCCATCAGTGACCGGGACAGGTCCGCAGCTGAAGCTTTCTTT. The V gene is TRBV10-3, the J gene TRBJ1-1; TRBD1 agrees at 8 bases. Germline trimming cut 3 bases from V and 6 bases from J; bases unmatched to any gene: 9. In germline, CDR1 is ENHRY, CDR2 SYGVKD. The CDR3 totals 15 residues.

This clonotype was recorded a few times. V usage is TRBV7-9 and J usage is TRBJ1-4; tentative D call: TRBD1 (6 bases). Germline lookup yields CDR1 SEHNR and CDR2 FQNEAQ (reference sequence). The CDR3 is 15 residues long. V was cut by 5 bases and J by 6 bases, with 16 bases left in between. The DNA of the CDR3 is TGTGCCAGCAGCAAAGGGGGGATCTTGGATGAAAAACTGTTTTTT. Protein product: CASSKGGILDEKLFF.

The DNA for the CDR3 is TGTGCCACCAGCCCGAAGCGGACCCCCGTAAATACGCAGTATTTT. Protein: CATSPKRTPVNTQYF. J is TRBJ2-3 and V is TRBV15, with D perhaps TRBD2 (5 bases). Trimming removed 5 bases at V and 7 bases at J, with 19 bases between. Germline V lookup: CDR1 LNHNV, CDR2 YYDKDF (reference sequence). This CDR3 contains 15 residues.